One sample yielded the 20 T cell receptor beta chains listed below, sequenced in a study of blood T cell repertoires in COVID-19. Only in-frame clones appear in the TCRdb table, and some are missing; sequencing was by immunoSEQ multiplex PCR. The sample lists about 120,000 clones, around 89% seen once, with roughly 4.4% in the top ten. Sequenced material: peripheral blood. The receptors here all came from a woman in her fifties or sixties with acute or convalescent COVID-19.

This rearrangement joins TRBV24-1 to TRBJ2-1; D might be TRBD2 (6 bases). Trimming removed 2 bases at V and 10 bases at J, with 14 bases between. Germline V gene sequence: CDR1 KGHDR, CDR2 SFDVKD. The CDR3 runs to 14 residues. The DNA for the CDR3 is TGTGCCACCAGTGATTACGGGAGAAGGAAGGAGCAGTTCTTC. This codes for CATSDYGRRKEQFF.

This chain links TRBV30 with TRBJ2-3; a possible D gene is TRBD1 (6 bases). Deletions cut 2 bases from V and 5 bases from J, with 20 bases between. The germline V gene has CDR1 GTSNPN and CDR2 SVGIG (reference sequence). The CDR3 is made up of 16 amino acids. The CDR3 DNA reads TGTGCCTGGAGTTCTTATGCAGGGGATGGAAGAGATACGCAGTATTTT. It yields the protein CAWSSYAGDGRDTQYF.

The rearrangement joins TRBV18 to TRBJ2-1; possible D gene TRBD1, 6 bases. There are 13 residues in the CDR3. Germline loops: CDR1 KGHSH, CDR2 LQKENI. Trimming took off 2 bases at V and 14 bases at J, with 16 bases between the two ends. The CDR3 nucleotides read TGTGCCAGCTCACCAACGACCCAGGGGAAAAAGTTCTTC. Its protein is CASSPTTQGKKFF.

The rearrangement joins TRBV24-1 to TRBJ2-1; weak D call: TRBD2 (6 bases). The CDR3 loop spans 14 amino acids. Trimming removed 4 bases from V and 6 bases from J, with 12 bases in between. Germline V gene data show CDR1 as KGHDR and CDR2 as SFDVKD. For the CDR3, the DNA is TGTGCCACCAGTGAAGCGGGCGACGCCAATGAGCAGTTCTTC. As protein: CATSEAGDANEQFF.

The chain carries TRBV2 and TRBJ2-7; 12 bases line up with TRBD1. Germline V CDR1 and CDR2: SNHLY, FYNNEI. The CDR3 sequence is 16 residues long. V dropped 3 bases and J dropped 5; count of bases not matched to a gene: 8. CDR3 region: CASSDRAGTGGNEQYF. The CDR3 DNA sequence: TGTGCCAGCAGTGACCGAGCCGGGACAGGGGGCAACGAGCAGTACTTC.

The rearrangement joins TRBV19 to TRBJ1-1, with 7 nucleotides matching TRBD1. CDR3 size: 14 residues. Germline-derived CDR1 and CDR2 are LNHDA and SQIVND (reference sequence). The ends lost 4 bases at V and 1 base at J; junction bases unmatched: 3. The CDR3 DNA follows: TGTGCCAGTAGTACTGGGGACAGGAACACTGAAGCTTTCTTT. This encodes CASSTGDRNTEAFF.

The V gene is TRBV2, the J gene TRBJ2-1; D gene uncertain. CDR1 is SNHLY and CDR2 is FYNNEI in the germline V gene. V lost 8 bases to trimming and J lost 9 bases, with 14 bases between them. This CDR3 contains 12 residues. This chain's CDR3 is CASHLRSPEQFF. The CDR3 nucleotides are TGTGCCAGCCATCTCCGGAGTCCTGAGCAGTTCTTC.

The V call is TRBV7-9, the J call TRBJ2-7; 12 nucleotides line up with TRBD2. The V gene end was trimmed by 3 bases and the J gene end by 6 bases; junction bases not matched to a gene: 6. Germline lookup yields CDR1 SEHNR and CDR2 FQNEAQ (reference sequence). The CDR3 totals 15 residues. The CDR3 DNA follows: TGTGCCAGCAGCTTTTCTCTAGCGGGAGGGGCCGAGCAGTACTTC. Translation gives CASSFSLAGGAEQYF.

This chain connects TRBV5-4 to TRBJ1-1, with no clear D. The V end lost 1 base, the J end lost 0 bases, and 7 bases lay between the germline ends. The germline CDR1 and CDR2 sequences are SGHNT and YYREEE (reference sequence). There are 14 residues in the CDR3. The CDR3 spells CASSLFQVNTEAFF. CDR3 coding DNA: TGTGCCAGCAGCTTGTTTCAGGTGAACACTGAAGCTTTCTTT.

CDR3 bases: TGTGCCAGCAGCCGGACAGGGCCGTTCTACGAGCAGTACTTC. Encoded protein: CASSRTGPFYEQYF. V is TRBV27 and J is TRBJ2-7; 8 bases map to TRBD1. CDR1 MNHEY and CDR2 SMNVEV come from the germline V gene (reference sequence). The CDR3 has 14 amino acids. V trimming: 6 bases; J trimming: 3 bases; junction bases outside the gene matches: 7.

The gene calls are TRBV28 and TRBJ2-3, with 8 bases identical to TRBD1. Germline V gene lookup returns CDR1 MDHEN and CDR2 SYDVKM. Unmatched junction bases numbered 12, after V lost 6 bases and J lost 1 base. The CDR3 consists of 17 residues. For the CDR3, the DNA is TGTGCCAGCAGCCGACCAAGAACAGGGGGTGGCACAGATACGCAGTATTTT. The encoded protein is CASSRPRTGGGTDTQYF.

The gene calls are TRBV19 and TRBJ2-7, with 9 bases that match TRBD1. V trimming: 3 bases; J trimming: 3 bases; junction bases outside the gene matches: 3. Germline values: CDR1 LNHDA, CDR2 SQIVND (reference sequence). The CDR3 is made up of 14 amino acids. The CDR3 sequence is CASSITGGGYEQYF. For the CDR3, the DNA is TGTGCCAGTAGTATCACAGGGGGCGGCTACGAGCAGTACTTC. Full variable domain (remainder filled in from reference TRBV19 and TRBJ2-7): DGGITQSPKYLFRKEGQNVTLSCEQNLNHDAMYWYRQDPGQGLRLIYYSQIVNDFQKGDIAEGYSVSREKKESFPLTVTSAQKNPTAFYLCASSITGGGYEQYFGPGTRLTVT.

This clone has a single count. The J gene is TRBJ2-1, the V gene TRBV7-2; 10 bases line up with TRBD2. CDR3 length: 15 residues. Germline V lookup: CDR1 SGHTA, CDR2 FQGNSA. V lost 4 bases, J lost 2 bases, and 2 bases stayed unmatched. CDR3 bases: TGTGCCAGCAGCTCTACTAGCGGGGCCTACAATGAGCAGTTCTTC. Its translation: CASSSTSGAYNEQFF.

The chain combines TRBV7-2 with TRBJ1-1; TRBD1 might be the D (5 bases). The CDR3 consists of 14 residues. CDR1 is SGHTA, CDR2 FQGNSA, per germline. With 4 bases removed from V and 3 bases from J, the gap between germline ends came to 12 bases. The CDR3 reads CASSSRPGDTEAFF. CDR3 sequence (DNA): TGTGCCAGCAGCTCGAGGCCGGGGGACACTGAAGCTTTCTTT.

The CDR3 protein is CASSLGTGRNLKVSQPQHF. Here the CDR3 DNA reads TGTGCCAGCAGCCTAGGGACAGGTCGGAACCTCAAAGTAAGTCAGCCCCAGCATTTT. The chain uses TRBV5-5 and TRBJ1-5; 8 bases are a match to TRBD1. The V gene end was trimmed by 4 bases and the J gene end by 6 bases; junction bases not matched to a gene: 21. The germline CDR1 and CDR2 sequences are SGHKS and YYEKEE (reference sequence). The CDR3 covers 19 residues.

This clone is a singleton in its sample. The chain couples TRBV30 to TRBJ2-3; D remains ambiguous. Germline values: CDR1 GTSNPN, CDR2 SVGIG (reference sequence). CDR3 length equals 15 residues. Trimming shortened V by 3 bases and J by 0 bases, and 13 bases separated the two germline ends. CDR3 residues: CAWSPQTTSTDTQYF. The CDR3 DNA is TGTGCCTGGAGCCCACAGACAACTAGCACAGATACGCAGTATTTT.

This sequence joins TRBV6-5 and TRBJ2-6; TRBD1 is a possible D gene (5 bases). Trimming left V 8 bases short and J 5 bases short, with 16 bases between. Per germline, CDR1 MNHEY and CDR2 SVGAGI. CDR3 length equals 15 residues. Written as DNA, the CDR3 is TGTGCCAGCCTAGGCCGACAGTCTTGGGCCAACGTCCTGACTTTC. Residues: CASLGRQSWANVLTF.

This chain joins TRBV7-9 and TRBJ2-5, with 10 bases matching TRBD2. Trimming at V came to 5 bases and at J to 2 bases, leaving 2 bases not matched to a gene. Germline lookup yields CDR1 SEHNR and CDR2 FQNEAQ (reference sequence). CDR3 length: 14 residues. The CDR3 sequence: CASSRTSGQETQYF. The CDR3 DNA sequence: TGTGCCAGCAGCCGGACTAGCGGACAAGAGACCCAGTACTTC.

This clone occurred a few times. The chain recombines TRBV5-5 with TRBJ1-6; TRBD1 might be the D (6 bases). The ends were cut back, 1 base at V and 9 bases at J, with 14 bases in the middle. The germline CDR1 and CDR2 sequences are SGHKS and YYEKEE (reference sequence). The CDR3 length is 15 residues. The CDR3 DNA reads as TGTGCCAGCAGCTTGCAGGGGCCTTTTGTTTCACCCCTCCACTTT. Protein product: CASSLQGPFVSPLHF.

V is TRBV4-1 and J is TRBJ2-7; 10 bases map to TRBD2. The CDR3 is made up of 16 amino acids. Germline assignment: CDR1 MGHRA and CDR2 YSYEKL. Losses at the gene ends were 2 bases for V and 4 bases for J; bases not matched to a gene: 8. DNA of the CDR3: TGCGCCAGCAGCCAAACGCACAATAGCGGGAGGTACGAGCAGTACTTC. Translating gives CASSQTHNSGRYEQYF.